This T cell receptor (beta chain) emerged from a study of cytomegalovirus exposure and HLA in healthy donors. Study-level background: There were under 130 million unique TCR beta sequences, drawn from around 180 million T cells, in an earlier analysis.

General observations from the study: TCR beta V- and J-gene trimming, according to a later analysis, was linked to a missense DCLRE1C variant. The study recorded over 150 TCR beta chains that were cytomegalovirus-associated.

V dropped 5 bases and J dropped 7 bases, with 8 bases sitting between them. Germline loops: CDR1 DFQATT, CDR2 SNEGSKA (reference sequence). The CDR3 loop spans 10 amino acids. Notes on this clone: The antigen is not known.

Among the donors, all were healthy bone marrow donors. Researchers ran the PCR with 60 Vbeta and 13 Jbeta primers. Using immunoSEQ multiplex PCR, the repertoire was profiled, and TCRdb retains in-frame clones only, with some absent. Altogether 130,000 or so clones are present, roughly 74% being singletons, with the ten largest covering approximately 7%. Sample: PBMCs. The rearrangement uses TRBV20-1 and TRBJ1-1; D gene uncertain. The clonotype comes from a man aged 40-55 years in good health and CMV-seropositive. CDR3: CSALTHEAFF. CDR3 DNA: TGCAGTGCTCTAACCCATGAAGCTTTCTTT.